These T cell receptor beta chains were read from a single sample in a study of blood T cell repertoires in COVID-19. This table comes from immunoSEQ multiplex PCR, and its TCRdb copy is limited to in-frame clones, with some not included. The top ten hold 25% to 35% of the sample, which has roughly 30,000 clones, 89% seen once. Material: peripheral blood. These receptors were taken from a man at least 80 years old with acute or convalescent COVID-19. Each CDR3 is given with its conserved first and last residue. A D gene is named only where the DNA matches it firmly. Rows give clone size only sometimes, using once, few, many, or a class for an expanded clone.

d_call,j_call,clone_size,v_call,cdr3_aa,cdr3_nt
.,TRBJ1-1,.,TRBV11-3,CASSPGGMNTEAFF,TGTGCCAGCAGCCCCGGAGGCATGAACACTGAAGCTTTCTTT
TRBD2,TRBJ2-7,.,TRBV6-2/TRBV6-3,CASSSRDYSSYEQYF,TGTGCCAGCAGTAGCCGGGACTACTCGTCCTACGAGCAGTACTTC
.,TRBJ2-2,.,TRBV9,CASSVGGTAGNTGELFF,TGTGCCAGCAGCGTGGGTGGGACAGCGGGGAACACCGGGGAGCTGTTTTTT
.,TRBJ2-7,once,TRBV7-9,CASRRDSAYYEQYF,TGTGCCAGCAGGAGAGACAGCGCTTACTACGAGCAGTACTTC
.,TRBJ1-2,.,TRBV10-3,CAISEPGQPSAMYGYTF,TGTGCCATCAGTGAGCCCGGACAGCCCTCCGCCATGTATGGCTACACCTTC
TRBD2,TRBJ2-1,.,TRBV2,CASSGGLSYNEQFF,TGTGCCAGCAGTGGGGGACTATCCTACAATGAGCAGTTCTTC
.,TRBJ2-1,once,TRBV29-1,CSVVKGVDEQFF,TGCAGCGTTGTAAAGGGAGTCGATGAGCAGTTCTTC
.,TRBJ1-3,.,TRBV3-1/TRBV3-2,CASSQDATVGDTIYF,TGTGCCAGCAGCCAAGATGCAACAGTTGGTGACACCATATATTTT
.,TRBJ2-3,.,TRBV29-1,CSVKFQDTQYF,TGCAGCGTTAAGTTCCAGGATACGCAGTATTTT
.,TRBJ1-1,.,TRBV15,CATSRDVRLNTEAFF,TGTGCCACCAGCAGAGACGTCAGATTGAACACTGAAGCTTTCTTT
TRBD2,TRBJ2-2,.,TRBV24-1,CATSDGVASGGNTGELFF,TGTGCCACCAGTGATGGGGTGGCTAGCGGGGGGAACACCGGGGAGCTGTTTTTT
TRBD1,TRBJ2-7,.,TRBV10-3,CAIRAQGAVREQYF,TGTGCCATCAGGGCCCAGGGGGCGGTGCGGGAGCAGTACTTC
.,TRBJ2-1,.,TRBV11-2,CASSLAIGGGPTSYNEQFF,TGTGCCAGCAGCTTAGCTATAGGTGGGGGCCCCACCTCCTACAATGAGCAGTTCTTC
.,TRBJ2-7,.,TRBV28,CASSFLGGRRSNEQYF,TGTGCCAGCAGTTTTCTCGGGGGGCGCCGTAGCAACGAGCAGTACTTC
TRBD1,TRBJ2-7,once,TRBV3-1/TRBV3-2,CASSQGTGGIMNEQYF,TGTGCCAGCAGCCAAGGGACAGGGGGCATAATGAACGAGCAGTACTTC
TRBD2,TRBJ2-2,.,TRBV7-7,CASSPIASGGTGELFF,TGTGCCAGCAGCCCTATCGCTAGCGGGGGGACCGGGGAGCTGTTTTTT
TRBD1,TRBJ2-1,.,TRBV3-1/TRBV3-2,CASSQNRDSNEQFF,TGTGCCAGCAGCCAAAACCGGGACAGTAATGAGCAGTTCTTC
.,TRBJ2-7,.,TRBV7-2,CASSLGRGNTYEQYF,TGTGCCAGCAGCCTCGGGCGGGGTAATACCTACGAGCAGTACTTC
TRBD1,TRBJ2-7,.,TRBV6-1,CASSEGQGVIYEQYF,TGTGCCAGCAGTGAGGGACAGGGGGTTATCTACGAGCAGTACTTC
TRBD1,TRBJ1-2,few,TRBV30,CAYSTGAYGYTF,TGTGCCTATTCGACAGGGGCCTATGGCTACACCTTC
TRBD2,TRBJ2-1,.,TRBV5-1,CASTLAGGNEQFF,TGCGCCAGCACCTTAGCGGGCGGTAATGAGCAGTTCTTC
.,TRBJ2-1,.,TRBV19,CASSIGSPNEQFF,TGTGCCAGTAGTATCGGTAGCCCCAATGAGCAGTTCTTC
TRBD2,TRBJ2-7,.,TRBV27,CASSLPGLAGGPGMKPYEQYF,TGTGCCAGCAGTTTACCGGGACTAGCGGGAGGGCCCGGGATGAAACCATACGAGCAGTACTTC
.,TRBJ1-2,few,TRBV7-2,CASSLVLGDYGYTF,TGTGCCAGCAGCTTAGTTTTAGGGGACTATGGCTACACCTTC
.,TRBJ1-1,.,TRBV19,CASLDRNTEAFF,TGTGCCAGTCTAGACAGGAACACTGAAGCTTTCTTT
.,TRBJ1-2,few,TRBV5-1,CASSLVGEDGYTF,TGCGCCAGCAGCTTGGTAGGGGAGGATGGCTACACCTTC
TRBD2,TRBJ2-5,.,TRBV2,CASSWTRSQETQYF,TGTGCCAGCAGCTGGACTAGGTCCCAAGAGACCCAGTACTTC
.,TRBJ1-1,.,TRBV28,CASSTGQKNTEAFF,TGTGCCAGCAGTACAGGTCAGAAGAACACTGAAGCTTTCTTT
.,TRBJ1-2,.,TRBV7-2,CASSLNGEERYTF,TGTGCCAGCAGCTTAAACGGCGAGGAGCGCTACACCTTC
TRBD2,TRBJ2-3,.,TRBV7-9,CASSLATSGRFADTQYF,TGTGCCAGCAGCTTAGCAACTAGCGGGAGGTTCGCAGATACGCAGTATTTT
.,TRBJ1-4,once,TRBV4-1,CASSQAGQRNEKLFF,TGCGCCAGCAGCCAAGCCGGACAGCGAAATGAAAAACTGTTTTTT
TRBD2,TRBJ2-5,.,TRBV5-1,CASSFLTSGPQETQYF,TGCGCCAGCAGCTTCTTGACTAGCGGGCCCCAAGAGACCCAGTACTTC
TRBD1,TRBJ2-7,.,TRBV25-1,CASSAPGGSREQYF,TGTGCCAGCAGTGCCCCAGGGGGCTCTCGCGAGCAGTACTTC
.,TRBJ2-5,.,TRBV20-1,CSATRETQYF,TGCAGTGCTACCCGGGAGACCCAGTACTTC
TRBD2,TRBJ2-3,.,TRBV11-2,CASSSTSGPDTQYF,TGTGCCAGCAGCTCGACTAGCGGTCCAGATACGCAGTATTTT
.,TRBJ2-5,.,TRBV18,CASSPPGTRQETQYF,TGTGCCAGCTCACCACCGGGGACTCGCCAAGAGACCCAGTACTTC
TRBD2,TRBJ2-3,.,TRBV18,CASSIGTSGNTDTQYF,TGTGCCAGCTCAATCGGGACTAGCGGGAACACAGATACGCAGTATTTT
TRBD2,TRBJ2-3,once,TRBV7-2,CASNRDYQDTQYF,TGTGCCAGCAACCGGGACTACCAAGATACGCAGTATTTT
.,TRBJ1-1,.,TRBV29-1,CSVVGELSRGTEAFF,TGCAGCGTTGTCGGAGAGCTTTCACGGGGCACTGAAGCTTTCTTT
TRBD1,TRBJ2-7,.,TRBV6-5,CASSPRTGEYEQYF,TGTGCCAGCAGCCCCAGGACAGGGGAATACGAGCAGTACTTC
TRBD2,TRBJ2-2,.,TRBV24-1,CATSDTPRGGDTGELFF,TGTGCCACCAGTGACACCCCGCGGGGGGGGGACACCGGGGAGCTGTTTTTT
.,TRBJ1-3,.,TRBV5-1,CASSSDSSGNTIYF,TGCGCCAGCAGCTCCGACAGCTCTGGAAACACCATATATTTT